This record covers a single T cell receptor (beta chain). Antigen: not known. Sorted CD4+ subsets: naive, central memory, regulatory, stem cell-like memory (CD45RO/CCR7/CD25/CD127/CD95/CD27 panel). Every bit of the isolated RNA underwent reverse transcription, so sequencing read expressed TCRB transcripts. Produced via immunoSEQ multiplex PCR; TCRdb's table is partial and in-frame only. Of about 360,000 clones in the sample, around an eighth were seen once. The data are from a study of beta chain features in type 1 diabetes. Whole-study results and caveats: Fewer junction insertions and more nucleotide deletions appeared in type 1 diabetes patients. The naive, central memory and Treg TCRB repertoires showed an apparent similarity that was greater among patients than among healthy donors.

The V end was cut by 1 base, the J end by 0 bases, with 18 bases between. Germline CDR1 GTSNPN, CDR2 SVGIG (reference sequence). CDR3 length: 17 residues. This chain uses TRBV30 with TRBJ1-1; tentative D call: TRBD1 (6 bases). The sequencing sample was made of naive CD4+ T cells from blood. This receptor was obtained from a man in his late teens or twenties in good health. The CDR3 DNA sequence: TGTGCCTGGAGTGGGAATCAGAGGACAGTCTTGAACACTGAAGCTTTCTTT. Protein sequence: CAWSGNQRTVLNTEAFF.